The entry below gives a single T cell receptor beta chain sequence along with its context. Its antigen is unknown. Trimming cost V 4 bases and J 6 bases, with 10 bases left between them. The CDR3 sequence is 13 residues long. Germline loops: CDR1 LNHDA, CDR2 SQIVND (reference sequence). Using immunoSEQ multiplex PCR, the repertoire was profiled, and TCRdb retains in-frame clones only, with some absent. Of fewer than 85,000 clones listed, around nine tenths are singletons. The data are from a study of OX40 agonist ivuxolimab in advanced cancers. Study-wide points: Expanded clones were, on average, more numerous among CD8+ T cells than CD4+.

This sequence originates from an adult with an advanced solid tumor such as melanoma, head and neck, liver or kidney cancer. V gene TRBV19 combines with J gene TRBJ1-5, with D possibly TRBD1 on 6 matching bases. Sequenced here: CD4+ or CD8+ T cells sorted from blood, sampled in a trial of the OX40 agonist ivuxolimab. CDR3 in DNA: TGTGCCAGTAGTAGAACAGGGATTCAGCCCCAGCATTTT. Its protein is CASSRTGIQPQHF. Variable domain in full (rest from reference TRBV19 and TRBJ1-5): DGGITQSPKYLFRKEGQNVTLSCEQNLNHDAMYWYRQDPGQGLRLIYYSQIVNDFQKGDIAEGYSVSREKKESFPLTVTSAQKNPTAFYLCASSRTGIQPQHFGDGTRLSIL.